The text below deals with one TCR beta chain. It has no known antigen specificity. The CDR3 does not end in the conserved phenylalanine or tryptophan, so this is likely a read error. Graves' hyperthyroidism was defined as stable when no progression to ophthalmopathy occurred over 18 months of follow-up. Hyperthyroidism patients were newly diagnosed, with disease duration under 2 months, and aged 18 to 65 years. Patients with uncontrolled infections, other autoimmune diseases, pregnancy or lactation were excluded. Diagnoses were established on the basis of clinical symptoms, serum thyroxine and TRAb, thyroid ultrasound, and orbital computed tomography. PBMCs were isolated from 10 ml of fresh peripheral blood by Ficoll-Paque density gradient centrifugation. Trizol reagent was used to extract total RNA, and RNA quality was then checked on an Agilent 2100 Bioanalyzer. The sample is drawn from a study of T cells in Graves' hyperthyroidism and ophthalmopathy (dated by TCRdb to the late 2010s). Broadly, across the study: Peripheral blood samples were taken at the time of initial diagnosis, prior to any treatment. To identify distinguishing TCR V-J signatures, a discovery cohort of about 100 patients was used, comprising 43 with Graves' ophthalmopathy and around 60 with stable Graves' hyperthyroidism. An independent validation cohort of some 18 hyperthyroidism patients and about 16 patients who later progressed to ophthalmopathy tested prospective prediction of ophthalmopathy. The approximately 98 discovery patients were randomly divided into training and test sets at a 7:3 ratio. The study also compared thyroid tissue and blood T-cell repertoires from five or six Graves' hyperthyroidism patients. After blood sampling, hyperthyroidism patients were treated with methimazole at a starting dose of 30 mg daily, and ophthalmopathy patients were treated with high-dose intravenous methylprednisolone. The paper describes TCR Vbeta CDR3 sequencing of roughly 130 peripheral blood samples, made up of some 40 ophthalmopathy patients, 70 to 75 hyperthyroidism patients and approximately 17 progressor patients. Results and caveats for the whole study, not just this receptor: No statistical method was used to fix the sample size in advance, and group allocation was not hidden from the investigators. In validation, the model predicted progression to ophthalmopathy with 60% to 71% sensitivity and roughly 72% specificity, a median of about six months before onset. Most expanded thyroid clonotypes (frequency above 0.001) were also detected in blood, a finding suggesting that blood repertoires may reflect thyroid immune responses. A 13 V-J signature model separated ophthalmopathy from stable hyperthyroidism, with approximately 87% sensitivity and 81.08% specificity in cross-validation and 80%/75% in testing.

The TCR beta CDR3 regions were amplified from RNA transcripts. The TCR CDR3 was subjected to a first round of RT-PCR using the HTBI primer set and the Qiagen OneStep RT-PCR kit. Libraries were constructed in a second round of multiplex PCR, after which size selection and purification were performed. Paired-end sequencing of the libraries was performed with 100 bp reads on an Illumina HiSeq2000. Per the original workflow: Raw data were processed with SOAPnuke, discarding reads with adapters, uncalled bases, mean Phred below 15, or no exact constant-primer or identifier match. High-quality paired reads were merged using COPE v1.2.5, and each unique nucleotide sequence was defined as a clonotype. Clonotypes were aligned to IMGT TRBV, TRBD and TRBJ reference segments using MiTCR v1.1. The analysis included only V-J combinations with a frequency above 0.0001, which together covered over 98% of the repertoires. The TCS score was defined as the ratio of F50 (clonal expansion) to E x V (chaos), calculated using BLOSUM62-based TCRdist between CDR3 peptides within each V-J. Welch's t-statistics and random forest reduced 500 to 650 V-J features to about 13, which were used in a naive Bayes classifier (R e1071). Starting from the raw public reads, TCRdb applied fastp trimming at Q25, assembled clones with MiXCR and retained in-frame beta chains. CDR3 protein sequences are deduplicated, and each keeps its most common genes and DNA. What appears here as the V and J calls and clone size reflects TCRdb's work, not the paper's. The sample table lists about 570,000 distinct CDR3 sequences, around 13% of them with a count of one. The ten largest clones take up more than 11% of the sample.

The CDR3 totals 15 residues, both ends included. The only DNA kept is the CDR3, 45 bases in frame from the first base. V was cut back by 5 bases and J by 0 bases, leaving a gap of 10 bases between them. The germline V gene (reference sequence) gives CDR1 as LNHDA and CDR2 as SQIVND. The sequence is built from TRBV19 and TRBJ1-4, with no confidently assigned D gene. Specimen: blood. The sequence was obtained from a woman between 35 and 50 years old with Graves' hyperthyroidism. The nucleotide sequence reads TGTGCCAGTAGTCACAGAACTGCAACTAATGAAAAACTGTTTCTT. This encodes CASSHRTATNEKLFL.